These 17 T cell receptor beta chains originate from one sample sequenced in a study of blood T cells in healthy people across ages. PCR was performed a second time for about 7 to 11 cycles using a sample-barcoded 5' primer and a J-beta primer mix. TCRdb re-derived calls from the 5' RACE reads in MiXCR, one entry per CDR3 protein. The table records 700,000 to 850,000 distinct CDR3 sequences, approximately 55% of them present only once. The material sequenced was blood. Receptors originate from a man older than 75 in good health.

The V call is TRBV7-9, the J call TRBJ2-6; 7 bases align to TRBD2. After removal of 7 bases from V and 2 bases from J, the junction contained 17 bases not matched to a gene. This CDR3 contains 19 residues. Germline V gene sequence: CDR1 SEHNR, CDR2 FQNEAQ (reference sequence). This CDR3 is CASTSMGGLNLPGANVLTF. The DNA of the CDR3 is TGTGCCAGCACCTCCATGGGAGGGTTAAACCTCCCTGGGGCCAACGTCCTGACTTTC.

Worth noting for this clonotype: The junction departs from the called germline gene at one end, perhaps through a read error. V and J are TRBV6-5 and TRBJ2-3, with D unclear. Germline V CDR1 and CDR2: MNHEY, SVGAGI. The CDR3 is made up of 15 amino acids. This CDR3 is CAGSSPTWSGDTQYF. The CDR3 DNA sequence: TGTGCCGGCAGCTCCCCAACCTGGAGTGGAGATACGCAGTATTTT.

This clonotype has a handful of counts. The CDR3 nucleotides read TGTGCCACCCAGGGCGTACGCACTTCCTACGAGCAGTACTTC. This encodes CATQGVRTSYEQYF. The chain couples TRBV6-1 to TRBJ2-7; tentative D call: TRBD1 (5 bases). Between the trimmed V and J ends, which lost 10 bases and 1 base, there was a span of 17 bases. Germline lookup yields CDR1 MNHNS and CDR2 SASEGT. The CDR3 is made up of 14 amino acids.

This chain connects TRBV20-1 to TRBJ2-1; D uncertain. Germline lookup yields CDR1 DFQATT and CDR2 SNEGSKA (reference sequence). V was clipped by 3 bases and J by 4 bases, with 10 bases between them. The CDR3 has 13 amino acids. This CDR3 reads CSASQSVYNEQFF. In DNA form, the CDR3 reads TGCAGTGCTAGTCAGTCAGTATACAATGAGCAGTTCTTC.

The rearrangement links TRBV20-1 to TRBJ2-7; 10 bases are a match to TRBD1. From germline, CDR1 is DFQATT and CDR2 SNEGSKA (reference sequence). J gave up 7 bases and V 7 bases, and 16 bases lay outside the gene matches. This CDR3 spans 15 amino acids. CDR3 sequence (DNA): TGCAGTGGGATGGACAGGGGGGTTCGGGACAATGAGCAGTACTTC. It specifies CSGMDRGVRDNEQYF.

The V call is TRBV11-2, the J call TRBJ2-5; the match to TRBD2 covers 11 bases. The tail of the sequence fits TRBJ2-7 better, so the J call may be wrong. Per germline, CDR1 SGHAT and CDR2 FQNNGV. The CDR3 has 15 amino acids. CDR3 sequence (DNA): TGTGCCAGCAGCTTAATGGGGACTAGCGGATACGAGCAGTACTTC. Translated: CASSLMGTSGYEQYF.

The chain links TRBV20-1 to TRBJ2-3; TRBD1 is a possible D gene (6 bases). This CDR3 has 14 residues. Trimming took off 3 bases at V and 1 base at J, with 11 bases between the two ends. Germline V gives CDR1 DFQATT, CDR2 SNEGSKA (reference sequence). CDR3 in amino acids: CSARAGAGTDTQYF. For the CDR3, the DNA is TGCAGTGCTAGGGCAGGGGCTGGCACAGATACGCAGTATTTT.

The CDR3 spells CASSLGQSPHEQYF. Written as DNA, the CDR3 is TGTGCCAGCAGCTTGGGACAGTCCCCCCACGAGCAGTACTTC. This rearrangement joins TRBV7-8 to TRBJ2-7, with TRBD1 matching over 7 bases. The CDR3 runs to 14 residues. Per germline, CDR1 SGHVS and CDR2 FQNEAQ. The V and J ends lost 3 bases and 5 bases, in that order; junction bases with no gene match: 7.

This chain connects TRBV25-1 to TRBJ2-1; 11 bases match TRBD2. The CDR3 is made up of 16 amino acids. V lost 3 bases, J lost 8 bases, and 9 bases stayed unmatched. The V gene's germline CDR1 is MGHDK and CDR2 SYGVNS. In DNA form, the CDR3 reads TGTGCCAGCAGTGACCCAGGACTAGCGGGTTATCATGAGCAGTTCTTC. Its translation: CASSDPGLAGYHEQFF. The full variable domain, rest sourced from reference TRBV25-1 and TRBJ2-1, is EADIYQTPRYLVIGTGKKITLECSQTMGHDKMYWYQQDPGMELHLIHYSYGVNSTEKGDLSSESTVSRIRTEHFPLTLESARPSHTSQYLCASSDPGLAGYHEQFFGPGTRLTVL.

The J gene is TRBJ1-1, the V gene TRBV29-1; no clear D. The V end lost 3 bases, the J end lost 7 bases, and 9 bases lay between the germline ends. CDR1 and CDR2 from the germline V gene are SQVTM and ANQGSEA. CDR3 size: 11 residues. CDR3 sequence reads: CSVEQTYEAFF. The CDR3 DNA sequence: TGCAGCGTTGAGCAGACCTATGAAGCTTTCTTT.

This clonotype was picked up a small number of times. The genes are TRBV20-1 and TRBJ2-7, with D maybe TRBD2 (6 bases). This CDR3 region has 14 residues. Trimming shortened V by 6 bases and J by 2 bases, and 17 bases separated the two germline ends. Germline V CDR1 and CDR2: DFQATT, SNEGSKA (reference sequence). The CDR3 spells CSAPRIADPYEQYF. The CDR3 region has the DNA TGCAGTGCCCCAAGGATAGCGGACCCCTACGAGCAGTACTTC.

This rearrangement joins TRBV7-2 to TRBJ2-1; D is ambiguous. This CDR3 has 15 amino acids. Between the trimmed V and J ends, which lost 8 bases and 0 bases, there was a span of 14 bases. The germline gives CDR1 SGHTA, CDR2 FQGNSA. The CDR3 DNA reads TGTGCCAGCCCCTCCCGAGGTAGCTCCTACAATGAGCAGTTCTTC. Its protein product is CASPSRGSSYNEQFF. The variable domain in full, completed from reference TRBV7-2 and TRBJ2-1, reads GAGVSQSPSNKVTEKGKDVELRCDPISGHTALYWYRQSLGQGLEFLIYFQGNSAPDKSGLPSDRFSAERTGGSVSTLTIQRTQQEDSAVYLCASPSRGSSYNEQFFGPGTRLTVL.

J is TRBJ2-1 and V is TRBV12-3 or TRBV12-4; 10 bases line up with TRBD2. V lost 7 bases to trimming and J lost 5 bases; unmatched junction nucleotides: 14. The CDR3 is made up of 17 amino acids. CDR3 residues: CASTKRGGGLANNEQFF. The CDR3 DNA reads TGTGCCAGCACTAAGAGAGGGGGGGGACTAGCGAACAATGAGCAGTTCTTC.

The V call is TRBV7-2, the J call TRBJ2-1; 8 nucleotides align to TRBD2. CDR3 length equals 17 residues. With V trimmed by 5 bases and J by 0 bases, 9 bases remained unmatched. CDR1 and CDR2 from the germline V gene are SGHTA and FQGNSA. The CDR3 coding sequence is TGTGCCAGCAGCACACATATAGCGGGGAGCTCCTACAATGAGCAGTTCTTC. Amino acids: CASSTHIAGSSYNEQFF.

This clonotype was seen a single time. The rearrangement joins TRBV7-9 to TRBJ1-1; no clear D gene. Germline CDR1 and CDR2: SEHNR and FQNEAQ (reference sequence). V lost 0 bases and J 3 bases, leaving 17 bases between the germline ends. The CDR3 is 17 residues long. CDR3 residues: CASSLAGQIPGYTEAFF. As DNA, the CDR3 is TGTGCCAGCAGCTTAGCTGGGCAGATCCCCGGGTACACTGAAGCTTTCTTT.

V and J are TRBV28 and TRBJ2-1; 8 nucleotides match TRBD2. There are 13 residues in the CDR3. V was pared by 8 bases and J by 7 bases, with 7 bases of the junction left unmatched. Per germline, CDR1 MDHEN and CDR2 SYDVKM. The CDR3 sequence: CASVASGSNEQFF. The CDR3 DNA reads TGTGCCAGCGTGGCTAGCGGGTCAAATGAGCAGTTCTTC.

The chain couples TRBV25-1 to TRBJ1-4; D call uncertain. Germline CDR1 and CDR2: MGHDK and SYGVNS. The CDR3 is 11 amino acids. Trimming removed 6 bases from V and 7 bases from J, with 6 bases in between. Here the CDR3 DNA reads TGTGCCAGCAGATGGAGTGAAAAACTGTTTTTT. This gives the protein CASRWSEKLFF. The full variable domain, completed using reference TRBV25-1 and TRBJ1-4, is EADIYQTPRYLVIGTGKKITLECSQTMGHDKMYWYQQDPGMELHLIHYSYGVNSTEKGDLSSESTVSRIRTEHFPLTLESARPSHTSQYLCASRWSEKLFFGSGTQLSVL.